The 32 T cell receptor beta chains listed next were all sequenced from one sample in a study of breast tumors, draining lymph nodes, adjacent tissues (TCRdb year 2016). The library was built by means of multiplex PCR. TCRdb records Illumina HiSeq 2000 as the sequencer. TCRdb reanalyzed the raw reads on its own, using fastp at Q25 for trimming and MiXCR for clone calling, and kept in-frame beta chains. Rows merge per CDR3 protein into single entries with the most common DNA and genes. This sample holds 17,000 or so distinct CDR3 sequences; roughly 43% were observed only once. The leading ten clones occupy approximately 18% of the sample. The source material was breast tumor tissue. All receptors come from a female donor with breast cancer. Some clones in this sample may be carry-over from other donors' samples.

This clonotype was seen many times. This rearrangement joins TRBV15 to TRBJ2-1, with TRBD1 identical over 8 bases. The length of the CDR3 is 15 residues. V was clipped by 6 bases and J by 0 bases; unmatched bases: 4. Germline lookup yields CDR1 LNHNV and CDR2 YYDKDF (reference sequence). The CDR3 sequence is CATRGDRGSYNEQFF. As DNA, the CDR3 is TGTGCCACCAGAGGCGACAGGGGCTCCTACAATGAGCAGTTCTTC. Using reference TRBV15 and TRBJ2-1 for the parts outside the CDR3, the full variable domain is DAMVIQNPRYQVTQFGKPVTLSCSQTLNHNVMYWYQQKSSQAPKLLFHYYDKDFNNEADTPDNFQSRRPNTSFCFLDIRSPGLGDTAMYLCATRGDRGSYNEQFFGPGTRLTVL.

V usage is TRBV5-6 and J usage is TRBJ2-2, with 9 bases fitting TRBD2. The V segment lost 2 bases and the J segment 2 bases; nucleotides outside the gene matches: 13. CDR1 is SGHDT, CDR2 YYEEEE, per germline. CDR3 length: 19 residues. The CDR3 is CASSFSGSRTGSNTGELFF. DNA for the CDR3: TGTGCCAGCAGCTTTAGCGGGAGTCGGACCGGGAGTAACACCGGGGAGCTGTTTTTT.

The V and J genes are TRBV2 and TRBJ2-7, with 8 bases matching TRBD2. The CDR3 is 13 amino acids. Germline values: CDR1 SNHLY, CDR2 FYNNEI. The V and J ends lost 7 bases and 4 bases, in that order; junction bases with no gene match: 6. CDR3 amino acids: CASTVSSGYEQYF. CDR3 nucleotide sequence: TGTGCCAGCACTGTCTCTAGCGGGTACGAGCAGTACTTC.

The chain carries TRBV19 and TRBJ1-1; D is possibly TRBD1 (6 bases). The CDR3 totals 13 residues. Germline V gene data show CDR1 as LNHDA and CDR2 as SQIVND (reference sequence). The V end was cut by 5 bases, the J end by 4 bases, with 11 bases between. The CDR3 DNA sequence: TGTGCCAGTAGTCCAGGGGTTGGCACTGAAGCTTTCTTT. Translation gives CASSPGVGTEAFF.

The chain combines TRBV29-1 with TRBJ2-2; tentative D call: TRBD1 (6 bases). This CDR3 region has 18 residues. Germline V gives CDR1 SQVTM, CDR2 ANQGSEA. Trimming shortened V by 4 bases and J by 1 base, and 22 bases separated the two germline ends. CDR3 in DNA: TGCAGCGTTGTTCCGTATTTAACAGGGTGGAGGAACACCGGGGAGCTGTTTTTT. This codes for CSVVPYLTGWRNTGELFF.

This clonotype occurred a few times. The chain recombines TRBV20-1 with TRBJ1-5; D is possibly TRBD1 (6 bases). Trimming pared 5 bases from V and 0 bases from J, leaving 17 bases between. The CDR3 totals 16 residues. Germline V CDR1 and CDR2: DFQATT, SNEGSKA (reference sequence). This chain's CDR3 is CSAGWGGASSNQPQHF. CDR3 sequence (DNA): TGCAGTGCTGGATGGGGGGGGGCGAGTAGCAATCAGCCCCAGCATTTT.

In the case of this clonotype: The final CDR3 position lacks the conserved phenylalanine or tryptophan, pointing to a likely read error. The V gene is TRBV12-3 or TRBV12-4, the J gene TRBJ2-3, with D uncertain. The length of the CDR3 is 14 residues. The CDR3 bases are TGTGCCAGCAGCCTGGCCGAATACACAGATAGGCAGTATCTT. This gives the protein CASSLAEYTDRQYL.

By share, this clonotype counts as medium-sized (0.01 to 0.1%). The V and J genes are TRBV29-1 and TRBJ1-2; 11 bases match TRBD1. The ends lost 8 bases at V and 6 bases at J; junction bases unmatched: 8. Germline V gene lookup returns CDR1 SQVTM and CDR2 ANQGSEA. The CDR3 is 13 amino acids. CDR3 protein: CSYPGQGADGYTF. CDR3 DNA: TGCAGCTACCCAGGACAGGGGGCGGATGGCTACACCTTC.

This clonotype was seen a single time. The chain links TRBV5-6 to TRBJ2-3; 7 bases are shared with TRBD2. The V gene's germline CDR1 is SGHDT and CDR2 YYEEEE. V was clipped by 3 bases and J by 1 base; unmatched bases: 5. The CDR3 sequence is 15 residues long. DNA of the CDR3: TGTGCCAGCAGCTCGGCCAGCGGGGGCACAGATACGCAGTATTTT. This gives the protein CASSSASGGTDTQYF.

On this clonotype itself: The junction departs from germline at one end; a sequencing error may be responsible. V and J are TRBV24-1 and TRBJ2-2; weak D call: TRBD2 (5 bases). Germline V lookup: CDR1 KGHDR, CDR2 SFDVKD. The CDR3 totals 11 residues. This CDR3 reads CATVEFGELFF. CDR3 in DNA: TGTGCCACCGTTGAATTCGGGGAGCTGTTCTTT.

This clonotype was seen just once. V gene TRBV4-3 combines with J gene TRBJ1-2; the D is unclear. CDR1 and CDR2 from the germline V gene are LGHNA and YSLEER. Deletions cut 1 base from V and 4 bases from J, with 13 bases between. The CDR3 covers 15 residues. The CDR3 sequence: CASSQVLQHPYGYTF. CDR3 in DNA: TGCGCCAGCAGCCAAGTCTTACAGCATCCCTATGGCTACACCTTC.

The chain joins TRBV19 to TRBJ2-3; 9 bases agree with TRBD2. J gave up 6 bases and V 6 bases, and 16 bases lay outside the gene matches. The CDR3 covers 17 residues. Germline-derived CDR1 and CDR2 are LNHDA and SQIVND (reference sequence). CDR3 protein: CASRSLRPSGAGDTQYF. CDR3 DNA sequence: TGTGCCAGTAGATCCCTGAGGCCTAGCGGGGCCGGGGATACGCAGTATTTT.

The chain uses TRBV6-5 and TRBJ1-2; D gene unclear. V lost 5 bases to trimming and J lost 8 bases, with 15 bases between them. The CDR3 runs to 13 residues. CDR1 is MNHEY and CDR2 is SVGAGI in the germline V gene. Here the CDR3 DNA reads TGTGCCAGCAGTACCGGACCCAGGCAGGGCTACACCTTC. As protein: CASSTGPRQGYTF.

This chain joins TRBV13 and TRBJ1-1; tentatively, D is TRBD1 (6 bases). V lost 0 bases and J 1 base, leaving 6 bases between the germline ends. The CDR3 extends over 14 amino acids. From germline, CDR1 is PRHDT and CDR2 FYEKMQ (reference sequence). The CDR3 nucleotides are TGTGCCAGCAGCTTAGGACAGGGGAACACTGAAGCTTTCTTT. Encoded protein: CASSLGQGNTEAFF.

The table lists this clonotype with a count of one. The V gene is TRBV20-1, the J gene TRBJ2-7, with D possibly matching TRBD2 (6 bases). CDR1 is DFQATT and CDR2 is SNEGSKA in the germline V gene (reference sequence). V lost 5 bases and J lost 5, with 19 bases in between. There are 14 residues in the CDR3. Here the CDR3 DNA reads TGCAGTGCTGACCCGCGGGAAGGGCTACACGAGCAGTACTTC. Protein product: CSADPREGLHEQYF.

Worth noting for this clonotype: The junction does not match germline at one end; this may be a read error. The chain joins TRBV20-1 to TRBJ1-5, with D unclear. Looked up from germline, CDR1 is DFQATT and CDR2 is SNEGSKA (reference sequence). The CDR3 covers 12 residues. CDR3 nucleotide sequence: TGCAGTGCTAGTTCAGGCAATCAGCCCCCGCATTTT. It yields the protein CSASSGNQPPHF.

Worth noting for this clonotype: A read error may account for a junction end that differs from germline. The J gene is TRBJ1-2, the V gene TRBV2; D is unclear. This CDR3 region has 13 residues. Germline CDR1 and CDR2: SNHLY and FYNNEI. The CDR3 spells CASSEGERRGWPF. CDR3 bases: TGTGCCAGCAGTGAAGGGGAGCGGCGTGGCTGGCCCTTC.

The CDR3 here is CSARRDGGGETQYF. CDR3 nucleotides: TGCAGTGCTAGGCGTGACGGGGGCGGGGAGACCCAGTACTTC. J is TRBJ2-5 and V is TRBV20-1, with D tentatively TRBD1 or TRBD2 (6 bases each). Germline CDR1 is DFQATT and CDR2 is SNEGSKA (reference sequence). The CDR3 is 14 residues long. The germline V and J ends were trimmed by 3 bases and 5 bases, with 16 bases remaining between them.

The sample holds many counts of this clonotype. The chain links TRBV4-3 to TRBJ1-5; D may be TRBD1 (5 bases). The V end lost 0 bases, the J end lost 1 base, and 13 bases lay between the germline ends. Looked up from germline, CDR1 is LGHNA and CDR2 is YSLEER. The CDR3 is 17 residues long. The CDR3 spells CASSQDRGVLSNQPQHF. CDR3 bases: TGCGCCAGCAGCCAAGACCGGGGGGTGTTGAGCAATCAGCCCCAGCATTTT.

The chain recombines TRBV20-1 with TRBJ1-2; D is unresolved. This CDR3 is 11 amino acids long. Germline CDR1 and CDR2: DFQATT and SNEGSKA (reference sequence). Deletions cut 7 bases from V and 8 bases from J, with 14 bases between. CDR3 protein: CSGSKRNGYTF. The CDR3 bases are TGCAGTGGCTCCAAACGGAACGGCTACACCTTC.

This clonotype is judged large. The genes are TRBV19 and TRBJ2-7; D ambiguous. Trimming removed 1 base from V and 3 bases from J, with 16 bases in between. The germline V gene encodes CDR1 LNHDA and CDR2 SQIVND (reference sequence). This CDR3 spans 16 amino acids. CDR3 bases: TGTGCCAGTAGTATAGCTCCTAAGGGAATGGGCTACGAGCAGTACTTC. This encodes CASSIAPKGMGYEQYF.

This clonotype was counted between two and nine times. The chain carries TRBV7-8 and TRBJ2-7; TRBD2 aligns across 9 bases. The germline gives CDR1 SGHVS, CDR2 FQNEAQ. There are 18 residues in the CDR3. J lost 4 bases, V lost 2 bases, and 15 bases had no gene match. The CDR3 bases are TGTGCCAGCAGCTTATTGGCGGGAGGGCCCAGCTTAGTTTACGAGCAGTACTTC. It translates to CASSLLAGGPSLVYEQYF.

This clonotype was counted only a few times. Just one base apart from a much larger clone, this may be a read error. The V call is TRBV7-2, the J call TRBJ2-4; either TRBD1 or TRBD2 may fit D (6 bases each). This CDR3 has 15 amino acids. Germline CDR1 SGHTA, CDR2 FQGNSA. Written as DNA, the CDR3 is TGTGCCAGCAGTAAAGAACCGGGGGCCAAAAACATTCAGCACTTC. It yields the protein CASSKEPGAKNIQHF.

The V and J genes are TRBV27 and TRBJ1-2; TRBD1 matches 7 bases. The CDR3 covers 14 residues. The trim removed 5 bases at V and 2 bases at J, leaving 5 bases unmatched. Germline-derived CDR1 and CDR2 are MNHEY and SMNVEV (reference sequence). The CDR3 reads CASSPQGGNYGYTF. CDR3 nucleotides: TGTGCCAGCAGTCCTCAGGGGGGAAACTATGGCTACACCTTC.

The V and J genes are TRBV6-1 and TRBJ1-4; tentative D call: TRBD1 (6 bases). This CDR3 spans 14 amino acids. Trimming pared 1 base from V and 3 bases from J, leaving 6 bases between. Germline CDR1 and CDR2: MNHNS and SASEGT. CDR3 DNA: TGTGCCAGCAGTGAAGGGACAGCTAATGAAAAACTGTTTTTT. It translates to CASSEGTANEKLFF.

The chain uses TRBV3-1 and TRBJ2-1; D is uncertain. Germline V gene sequence: CDR1 LGHDT, CDR2 YNNKEL (reference sequence). V shed 2 bases and J shed 12 bases, with 11 bases lying between them. CDR3 length: 12 amino acids. CDR3 coding DNA: TGTGCCAGCAGCCAAACCCCTAGGGCGCAGTTCTTC. Encoded protein: CASSQTPRAQFF.

This clonotype came up many times. This chain joins TRBV4-3 and TRBJ1-2, with D possibly TRBD1 on 6 matching bases. The CDR3 spans 15 residues. Trimming cost V 0 bases and J 4 bases, with 12 bases left between them. Germline V gene lookup returns CDR1 LGHNA and CDR2 YSLEER. CDR3 sequence: CASSQELQGVYGYTF. The CDR3 region has the DNA TGCGCCAGCAGCCAAGAACTACAGGGAGTCTATGGCTACACCTTC.

This clonotype is medium-sized. The chain employs TRBV7-6 and TRBJ2-3; D is ambiguous. Trimming left V 4 bases short and J 3 bases short, with 8 bases between. The CDR3 is made up of 13 amino acids. CDR1 and CDR2 (germline): SGHVS, FNYEAQ. In DNA, the CDR3 is TGTGCCAGCAGCTACGGGTTAACAGATACGCAGTATTTT. Translation: CASSYGLTDTQYF.

This clonotype has at least ten counts. The J gene is TRBJ1-2, the V gene TRBV20-1; possible D gene TRBD1, 5 bases. This CDR3 comprises 14 residues. The germline V and J ends were trimmed by 0 bases and 1 base, with 9 bases remaining between them. Looked up from germline, CDR1 is DFQATT and CDR2 is SNEGSKA (reference sequence). CDR3 in amino acids: CSARDTGHNYGYTF. The CDR3 DNA reads as TGCAGTGCTAGAGATACCGGACATAACTATGGCTACACCTTC.

This clonotype appeared many times. This chain links TRBV2 with TRBJ2-3, with 9 positions matching TRBD2. V was pared by 6 bases and J by 1 base, with 2 bases of the junction left unmatched. The length of the CDR3 is 14 residues. Per germline, CDR1 SNHLY and CDR2 FYNNEI. This CDR3 is CASSSSGGTDTQYF. CDR3 nucleotides: TGTGCCAGCAGCTCTAGCGGGGGCACAGATACGCAGTATTTT.

This clonotype was detected ten times or more. V usage is TRBV5-1 and J usage is TRBJ2-5; no definite D call. The CDR3 has 16 amino acids. The germline gives CDR1 SGHRS, CDR2 YFSETQ. Trimming left V 0 bases short and J 4 bases short, with 16 bases between. The CDR3 sequence: CASSLGPAAILETQYF. The CDR3, as DNA: TGCGCCAGCAGCTTGGGGCCCGCTGCGATTCTAGAGACCCAGTACTTC. Combining the CDR3 with reference TRBV5-1 and TRBJ2-5 gives the whole variable domain KAGVTQTPRYLIKTRGQQVTLSCSPISGHRSVSWYQQTPGQGLQFLFEYFSETQRNKGNFPGRFSGRQFSNSRSEMNVSTLELGDSALYLCASSLGPAAILETQYFGPGTRLLVL.

In this sample, this clonotype turned up many times. One junction end disagrees with the germline gene, perhaps due to a read error. This chain uses TRBV6-6 with TRBJ2-5; D gene ambiguous. The CDR3 contains 12 residues. Germline V gene data show CDR1 as MNHNY and CDR2 as SVGAGI (reference sequence). This CDR3 is CASSHSRETQYF. Written as DNA, the CDR3 is TGTGCCAGCAGTCACTCCAGGGAGACCCAGTACTTC.